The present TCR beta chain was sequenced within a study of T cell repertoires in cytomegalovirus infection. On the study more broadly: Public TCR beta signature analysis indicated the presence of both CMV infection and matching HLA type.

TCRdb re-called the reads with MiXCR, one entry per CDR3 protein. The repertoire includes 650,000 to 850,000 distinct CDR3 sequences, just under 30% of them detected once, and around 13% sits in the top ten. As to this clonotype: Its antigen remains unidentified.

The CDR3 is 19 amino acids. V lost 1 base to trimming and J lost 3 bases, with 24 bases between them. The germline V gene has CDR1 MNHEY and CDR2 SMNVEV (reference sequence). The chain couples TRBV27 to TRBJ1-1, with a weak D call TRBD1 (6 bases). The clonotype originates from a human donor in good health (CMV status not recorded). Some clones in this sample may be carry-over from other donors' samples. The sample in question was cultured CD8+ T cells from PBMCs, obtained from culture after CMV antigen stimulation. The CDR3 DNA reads TGTGCCAGCAGTTTATTAATATCTTGGGGGCGGAAGGGTGACACTGAAGCTTTCTTT. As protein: CASSLLISWGRKGDTEAFF.